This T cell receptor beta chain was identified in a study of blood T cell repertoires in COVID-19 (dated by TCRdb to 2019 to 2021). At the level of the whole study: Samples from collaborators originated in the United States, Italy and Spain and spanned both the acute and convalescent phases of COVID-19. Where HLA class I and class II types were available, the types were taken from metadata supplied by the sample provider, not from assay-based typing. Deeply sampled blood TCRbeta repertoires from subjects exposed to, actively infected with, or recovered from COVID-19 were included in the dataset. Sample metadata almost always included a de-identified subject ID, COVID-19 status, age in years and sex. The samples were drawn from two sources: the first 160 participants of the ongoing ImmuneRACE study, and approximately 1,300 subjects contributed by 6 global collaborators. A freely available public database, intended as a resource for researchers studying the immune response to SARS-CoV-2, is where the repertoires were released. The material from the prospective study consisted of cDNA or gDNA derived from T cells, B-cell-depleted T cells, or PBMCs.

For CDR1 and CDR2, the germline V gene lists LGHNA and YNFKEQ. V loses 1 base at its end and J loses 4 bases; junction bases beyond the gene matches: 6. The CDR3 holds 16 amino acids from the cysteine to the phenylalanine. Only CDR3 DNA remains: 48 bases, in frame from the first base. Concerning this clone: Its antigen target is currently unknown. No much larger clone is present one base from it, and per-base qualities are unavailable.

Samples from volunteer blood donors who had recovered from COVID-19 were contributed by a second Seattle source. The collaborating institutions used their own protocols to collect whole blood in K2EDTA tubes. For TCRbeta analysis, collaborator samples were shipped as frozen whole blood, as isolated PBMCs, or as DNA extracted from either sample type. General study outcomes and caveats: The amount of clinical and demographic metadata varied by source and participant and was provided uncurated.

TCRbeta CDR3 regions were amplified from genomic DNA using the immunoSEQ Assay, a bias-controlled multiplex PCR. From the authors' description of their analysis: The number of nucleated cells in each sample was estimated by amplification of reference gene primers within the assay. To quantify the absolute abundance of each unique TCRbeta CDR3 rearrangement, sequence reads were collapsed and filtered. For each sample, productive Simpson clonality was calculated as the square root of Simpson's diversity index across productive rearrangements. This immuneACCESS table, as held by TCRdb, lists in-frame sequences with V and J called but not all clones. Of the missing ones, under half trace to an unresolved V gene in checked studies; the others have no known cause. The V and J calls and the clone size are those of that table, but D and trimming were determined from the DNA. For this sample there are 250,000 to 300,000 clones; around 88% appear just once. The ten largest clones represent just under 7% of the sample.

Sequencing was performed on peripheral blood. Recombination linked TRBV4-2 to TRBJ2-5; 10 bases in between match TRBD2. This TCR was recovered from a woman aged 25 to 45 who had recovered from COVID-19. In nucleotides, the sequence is TGTGCCAGCAGCCAAGCCCAGCGGGGGGGCGGAGAGACCCAGTACTTC. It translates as CASSQAQRGGGETQYF.